Below, one T cell receptor beta chain is given with its context. The antigen is undetermined. Data came from immunoSEQ multiplex PCR; TCRdb stores just in-frame clones and leaves some out. This sample has under 45,000 clones, with 95% to 96% found just once. The sample originates from a study of Tregs in tolerant kidney transplant recipients. Study-level information: Sorting of CD4+CD25+CD127- cells followed approximately 3-day belatacept mixed lymphocyte reactions, sometimes with roughly 5-day graft donor restimulation.

Trimming removed 0 bases from V and 0 bases from J; junction bases left unmatched: 3. Germline V lookup: CDR1 MGHDK, CDR2 SYGVNS. The CDR3 is 17 amino acids. Points from the study as a whole: The most relevant donor-specific Treg TCRbeta repertoire apparently came from expansion with activated donor B cells. Biological reproducibility was not directly addressed in this study.

This receptor was obtained from a human donor in good health. The sequenced sample was Tregs from blood cultured with allogeneic cells. The V gene is TRBV25-1, the J gene TRBJ1-2; 11 nucleotides match TRBD1. This CDR3 is CASSEYAGQGANYGYTF. CDR3 DNA sequence: TGTGCCAGCAGTGAATATGCGGGACAGGGGGCTAACTATGGCTACACCTTC.